This is a list of T cell receptor beta chains from one sample in a study of beta chain features in type 1 diabetes. Here immunoSEQ multiplex PCR was the method, and the copy in TCRdb shows in-frame clones only, minus some. The sample has about 120,000 clones, 16% seen once. Sequencing was performed on central memory CD4+ T cells from blood. These receptors were collected from a young man with type 1 diabetes. CDR3s include the opening cysteine and the closing phenylalanine or tryptophan.

v_gene,j_gene,CDR3aa
TRBV28,TRBJ2-5,CASSFDRGFQETQYF
TRBV7-7,TRBJ2-5,CASSSGYRETQYF
TRBV6-5,TRBJ2-3,CASSYQQATDTQYF
TRBV4-2,TRBJ2-5,CASSQDWSGGTGETQYF
TRBV29-1,TRBJ1-2,CSVQMEGGYGYTF
TRBV5-1,TRBJ1-2,CASNPGQNYGYTF
TRBV28,TRBJ2-1,CASSLIGQGMGEQFF
TRBV7-9,TRBJ2-1,CASSRTVRDEQFF
TRBV2,TRBJ1-1,CASSEQGGETEAFF
TRBV23-1,TRBJ2-1,CASSQPGLAPSDEQFF
TRBV27,TRBJ2-7,CASSLSWTTLLEQYF
TRBV30,TRBJ1-4,CAWGQTTNEKLFF
TRBV19,TRBJ2-7,CASSTLSGTGNWYF
TRBV5-1,TRBJ1-2,CASSLAGNYGYTF
TRBV5-1,TRBJ2-1,CASSAGRGPGHNEQFF
TRBV7-2,TRBJ2-5,CASRPGGGETQYF
TRBV7-2,TRBJ1-5,CASSDYARGSNQPQHF
TRBV29-1,TRBJ1-1,CSVEGPSGAFF
TRBV6-5,TRBJ1-1,CASSYSSRGGSEAFF
TRBV7-2,TRBJ1-2,CASTYRDRDYGYTF
TRBV6-6,TRBJ2-1,CASSYLTDEQFF
TRBV2,TRBJ2-5,CASGTSQETQYF
TRBV29-1,TRBJ1-2,CSVEGQGATYGYTF
TRBV5-1,TRBJ1-5,CASSPNEGLQPQHF
TRBV7-2,TRBJ2-1,CASSSSGGAAYEQFF
TRBV18,TRBJ2-7,CASSPSLSYEQYF
TRBV4-3,TRBJ2-4,CASSQEIDRAKNIQYF
TRBV20-1,TRBJ1-4,CSARGGEKLFF
TRBV14,TRBJ2-7,CASSQETGLYEQYF
TRBV7-2,TRBJ1-4,CASSLAGQGGEKLFF
TRBV29-1,TRBJ2-7,CSAKRAGGDEQYF
TRBV2,TRBJ2-1,CASSGQFNEQFF
TRBV9,TRBJ2-7,CASSVVGDSSDEQYF
TRBV6-5,TRBJ2-6,CASSYSRGSGANVLTF